The clone carrying this T cell receptor (beta chain) was counted once. The data are from a study of siplizumab effects on memory and regulatory T cells. Germline V gene sequence: CDR1 ENHRY, CDR2 SYGVKD. Trimming removed 10 bases from V and 7 bases from J; junction bases left unmatched: 12. This CDR3 is 15 amino acids long. Roughly 100,000 TCR templates underwent assay in each sample. Repertoires were generated with immunoSEQ multiplex PCR, while TCRdb's copy carries only in-frame clones and drops some. Of about 63,000 clones listed, over 80% were seen once; the top ten hold roughly 3.8%. This chain connects TRBV10-3 to TRBJ2-1, with 11 bases fitting TRBD2. The specimen sequenced was memory CD4+ T cells sorted from blood. The receptor was isolated from a human donor in good health. Here the CDR3 DNA reads TGTGCCAGCCGGATAGCGGGAGGGTCTGGGAATGAGCAGTTCTTC. Translated, it gives CASRIAGGSGNEQFF.